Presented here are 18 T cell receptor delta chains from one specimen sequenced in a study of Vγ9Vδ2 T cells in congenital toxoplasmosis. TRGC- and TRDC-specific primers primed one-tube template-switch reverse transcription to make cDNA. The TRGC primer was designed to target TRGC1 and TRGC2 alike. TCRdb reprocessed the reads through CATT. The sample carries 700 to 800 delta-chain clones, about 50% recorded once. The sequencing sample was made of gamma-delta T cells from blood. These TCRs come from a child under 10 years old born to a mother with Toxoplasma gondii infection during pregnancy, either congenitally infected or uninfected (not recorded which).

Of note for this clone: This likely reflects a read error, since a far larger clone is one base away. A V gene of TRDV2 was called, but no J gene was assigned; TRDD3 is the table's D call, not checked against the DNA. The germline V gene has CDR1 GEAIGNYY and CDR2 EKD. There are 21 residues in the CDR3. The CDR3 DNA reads TGTGCCTGTGACACCGGCTGGGGGATACGGGGGAGCTCCTGGGACACCCGACAGATATTTTTC. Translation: CACDTGWGIRGSSWDTRQIFF.

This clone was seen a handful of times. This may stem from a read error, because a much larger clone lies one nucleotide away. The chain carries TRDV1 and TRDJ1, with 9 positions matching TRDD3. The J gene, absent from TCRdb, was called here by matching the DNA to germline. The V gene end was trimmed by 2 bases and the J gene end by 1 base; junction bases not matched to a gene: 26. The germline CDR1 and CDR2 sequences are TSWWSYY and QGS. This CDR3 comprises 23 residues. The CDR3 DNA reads TGTGCTCTTGGGGAAGATGGTACCTTCCTGTACCACTGGGGGAGTTTGGTCACCGATAAACTCATCTTT. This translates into CALGEDGTFLYHWGSLVTDKLIF.

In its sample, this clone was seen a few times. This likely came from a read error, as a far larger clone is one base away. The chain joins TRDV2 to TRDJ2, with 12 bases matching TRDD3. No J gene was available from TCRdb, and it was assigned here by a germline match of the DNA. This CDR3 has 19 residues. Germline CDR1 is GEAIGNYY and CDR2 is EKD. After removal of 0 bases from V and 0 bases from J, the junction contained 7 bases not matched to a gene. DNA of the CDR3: TGTGCCTGTGACACCGTACTGGGGGATACAAGAACTTTGACAGCACAACTCTTCTTT. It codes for CACDTVLGDTRTLTAQLFF.

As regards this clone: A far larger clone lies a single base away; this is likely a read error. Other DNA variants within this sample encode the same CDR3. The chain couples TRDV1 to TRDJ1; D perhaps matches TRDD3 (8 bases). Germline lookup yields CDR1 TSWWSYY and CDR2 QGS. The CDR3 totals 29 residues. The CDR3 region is CALGELPSESIPTSFGLGAYHLYTDKLIF. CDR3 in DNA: TGTGCTCTGGGGGAACTTCCCAGCGAGTCCATTCCTACAAGCTTCGGACTGGGGGCTTACCATCTGTACACCGATAAACTCATCTTT.

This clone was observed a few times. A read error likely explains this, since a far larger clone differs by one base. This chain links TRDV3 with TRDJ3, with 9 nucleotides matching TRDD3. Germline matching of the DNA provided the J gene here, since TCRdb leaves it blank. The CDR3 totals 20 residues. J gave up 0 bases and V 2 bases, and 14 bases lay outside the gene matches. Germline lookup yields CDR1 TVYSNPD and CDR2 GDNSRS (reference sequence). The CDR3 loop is CAFSGGYSVASSWDTRQMFF. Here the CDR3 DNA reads TGTGCCTTTTCCGGGGGATACTCCGTGGCCAGCTCCTGGGACACCCGACAGATGTTTTTC.

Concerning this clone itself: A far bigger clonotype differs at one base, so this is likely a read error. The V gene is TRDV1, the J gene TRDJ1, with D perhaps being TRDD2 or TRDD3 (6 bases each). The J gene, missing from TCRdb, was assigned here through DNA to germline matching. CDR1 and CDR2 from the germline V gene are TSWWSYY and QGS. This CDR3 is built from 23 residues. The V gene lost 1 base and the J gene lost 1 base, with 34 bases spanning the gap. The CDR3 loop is CALGEHCPFHRISGAPSTDKLIF. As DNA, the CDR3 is TGTGCTCTTGGGGAACATTGCCCCTTCCACCGTATCTCTGGGGCCCCCTCCACCGATAAACTCATCTTT.

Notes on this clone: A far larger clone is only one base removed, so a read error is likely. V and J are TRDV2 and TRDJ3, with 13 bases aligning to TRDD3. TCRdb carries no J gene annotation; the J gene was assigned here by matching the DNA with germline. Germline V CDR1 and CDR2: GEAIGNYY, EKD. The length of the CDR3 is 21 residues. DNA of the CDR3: TGTGCCGGTGACTCCGTACTGGGGGATACGCTTAGCTCCTGGGACACCCGACAGATGTTTTTC. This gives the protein CAGDSVLGDTLSSWDTRQMFF.

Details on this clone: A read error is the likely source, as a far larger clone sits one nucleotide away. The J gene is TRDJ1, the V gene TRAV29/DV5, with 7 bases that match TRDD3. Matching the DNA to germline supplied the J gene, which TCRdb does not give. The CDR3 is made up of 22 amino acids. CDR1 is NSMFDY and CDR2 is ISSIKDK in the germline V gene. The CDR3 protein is CAASTKEARGIPYWRYTDKLIF. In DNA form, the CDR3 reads TGCGCAGCAAGCACCAAAGAAGCTAGAGGGATACCTTACTGGAGGTACACCGATAAACTCATCTTT.

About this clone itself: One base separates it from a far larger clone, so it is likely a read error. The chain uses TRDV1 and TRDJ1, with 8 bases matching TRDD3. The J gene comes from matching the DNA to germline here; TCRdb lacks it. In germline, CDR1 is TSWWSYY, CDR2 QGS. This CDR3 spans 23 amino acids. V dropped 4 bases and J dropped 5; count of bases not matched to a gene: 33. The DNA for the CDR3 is TGTGCTCTTGGGGTCTCTCCTACGTTGATGGGTGAGGGTTACTGGGGGGGACGGGATAAACTCATCTTT. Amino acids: CALGVSPTLMGEGYWGGRDKLIF.

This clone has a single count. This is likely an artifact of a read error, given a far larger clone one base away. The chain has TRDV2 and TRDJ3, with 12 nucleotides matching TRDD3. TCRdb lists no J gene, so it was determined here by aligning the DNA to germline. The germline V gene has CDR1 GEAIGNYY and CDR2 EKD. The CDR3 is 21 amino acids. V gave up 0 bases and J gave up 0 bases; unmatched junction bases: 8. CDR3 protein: CACDTSWGIRGSSWDTRQMFF. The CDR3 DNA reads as TGTGCCTGTGACACCAGCTGGGGGATACGGGGGAGCTCCTGGGACACCCGACAGATGTTTTTC.

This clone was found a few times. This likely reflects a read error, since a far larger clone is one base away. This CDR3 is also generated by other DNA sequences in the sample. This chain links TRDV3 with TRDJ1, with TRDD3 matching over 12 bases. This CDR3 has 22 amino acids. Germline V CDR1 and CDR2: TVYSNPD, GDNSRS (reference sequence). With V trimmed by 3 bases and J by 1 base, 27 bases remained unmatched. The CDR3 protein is CAFTWVLHHIYWGIPLTDKLIF. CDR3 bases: TGTGCCTTCACATGGGTGCTCCACCACATATACTGGGGGATACCGCTCACCGATAAACTCATCTTT.

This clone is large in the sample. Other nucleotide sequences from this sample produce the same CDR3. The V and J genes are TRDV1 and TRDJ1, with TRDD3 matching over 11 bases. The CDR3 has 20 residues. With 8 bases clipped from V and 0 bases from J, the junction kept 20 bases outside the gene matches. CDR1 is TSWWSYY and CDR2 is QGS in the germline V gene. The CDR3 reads CALWPNPSYVGDTYTDKLIF. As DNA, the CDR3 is TGTGCTCTTTGGCCGAATCCTTCCTACGTGGGGGATACGTACACCGATAAACTCATCTTT.

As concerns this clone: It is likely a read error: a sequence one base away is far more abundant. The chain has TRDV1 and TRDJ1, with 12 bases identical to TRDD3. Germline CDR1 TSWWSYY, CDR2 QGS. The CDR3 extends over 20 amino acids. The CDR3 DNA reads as TGTGCTCTTGCTGTGCACTCCTCCTGTACTGGGGGATACCCGACCGATAAACGCATCTTT. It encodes CALAVHSSCTGGYPTDKRIF.

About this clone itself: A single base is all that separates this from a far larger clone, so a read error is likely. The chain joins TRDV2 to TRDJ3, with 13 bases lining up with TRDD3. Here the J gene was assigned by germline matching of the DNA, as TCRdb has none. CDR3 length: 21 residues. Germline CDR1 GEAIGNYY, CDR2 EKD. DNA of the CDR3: TGTGCCTGTGACTCCGTACTGGGGGATACGATTAGCTCCTGGGAAACCCGACAGATGTTTTTC. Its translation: CACDSVLGDTISSWETRQMFF.

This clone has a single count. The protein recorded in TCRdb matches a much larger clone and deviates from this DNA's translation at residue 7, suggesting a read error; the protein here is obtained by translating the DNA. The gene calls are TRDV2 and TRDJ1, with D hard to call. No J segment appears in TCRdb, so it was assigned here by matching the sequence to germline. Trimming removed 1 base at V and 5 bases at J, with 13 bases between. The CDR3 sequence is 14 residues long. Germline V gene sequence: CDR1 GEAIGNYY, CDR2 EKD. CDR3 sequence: CACDTVWMVDKLIF. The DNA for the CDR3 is TGTGCCTGTGACACGGTGTGGATGGTAGATAAACTCATCTTT.

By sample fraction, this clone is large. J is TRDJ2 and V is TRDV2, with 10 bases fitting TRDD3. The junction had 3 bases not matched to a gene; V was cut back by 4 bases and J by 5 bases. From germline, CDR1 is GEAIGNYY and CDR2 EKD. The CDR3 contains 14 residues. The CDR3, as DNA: TGTGCCTGTGATTCACTGGGGGATACAGCACAACTCTTCTTT. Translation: CACDSLGDTAQLFF.

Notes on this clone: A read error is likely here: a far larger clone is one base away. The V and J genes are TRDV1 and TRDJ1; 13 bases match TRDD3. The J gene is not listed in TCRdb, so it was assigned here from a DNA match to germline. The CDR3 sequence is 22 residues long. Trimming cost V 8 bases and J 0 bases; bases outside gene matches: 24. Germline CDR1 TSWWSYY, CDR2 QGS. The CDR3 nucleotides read TGTGCTCTTAGTTCCGACCCAAAGTACTGGGGGATACGAGTTAGTAACACCGATAAACTCATCTTT. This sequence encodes CALSSDPKYWGIRVSNTDKLIF.

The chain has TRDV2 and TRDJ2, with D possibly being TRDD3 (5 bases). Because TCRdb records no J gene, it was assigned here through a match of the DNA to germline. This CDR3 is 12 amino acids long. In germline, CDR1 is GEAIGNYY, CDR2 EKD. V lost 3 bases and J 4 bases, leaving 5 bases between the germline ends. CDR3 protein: CACDWGTAQLFF. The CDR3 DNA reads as TGTGCCTGTGACTGGGGGACAGCACAACTCTTCTTT.